This TCR beta chain was documented in a study of technical replicates of blood from a handful of donors (dated 2017 in TCRdb). Libraries were made using the immunoSEQ multiplex PCR assay. TCRdb provides this immuneACCESS table in a form limited to in-frame rearrangements. Some clones are lacking; in checked studies, under half of them reflect an unresolved V gene, and why the rest are absent is not known. The sample records about 70,000 clones, 85% to 95% of which are singletons. The ten largest clones add up to 0.25% to 0.3% of the sample. As regards this clone: Its cognate antigen has yet to be identified. The record has no base qualities; no much larger clone is one base away.

CDR1 MNHEY and CDR2 SVGAGI are derived from the germline V gene. The CDR3 runs 15 residues from the cysteine to the phenylalanine. Only the CDR3 region is kept as DNA, spanning 45 bases read in frame from base 1. Cut back by 2 bases and 2 bases, the V and J ends lie 13 bases apart. The clonotype originates from a human donor in good health. Here the chain combines TRBV6-5 and TRBJ2-7, with TRBD1 perhaps the D gene, on 6 matching bases. The sequenced sample consisted of T cells isolated from PBMCs. The encoded CDR3 is CASSYTGTPTYEQYF. The DNA reads as follows: TGTGCCAGCAGTTACACCGGGACACCCACCTACGAGCAGTACTTC.